This TCR beta chain was captured by sequencing in a study of blood T cell repertoires in COVID-19. Overall study context: In each case, the material was cDNA or gDNA derived from T cells, B-cell-depleted T cells, or PBMCs.

Using immunoSEQ multiplex PCR, the repertoire was profiled, and TCRdb retains in-frame clones only, with some absent. Of about 200,000 clones listed, 89% were seen once; the top ten hold around 6.5%. The germline CDR1 and CDR2 sequences are KGHSH and LQKENI. V was clipped by 2 bases and J by 0 bases; unmatched bases: 3. CDR3 length equals 18 residues. The rearrangement links TRBV18 to TRBJ2-1; 14 bases fit TRBD2. The clonotype comes from a man aged 55 to 70 who had recovered from COVID-19. The specimen sequenced was peripheral blood. CDR3 loop: CASSPVGLAGGSYNEQFF. In DNA form, the CDR3 reads TGTGCCAGCTCACCAGTCGGACTAGCGGGAGGCTCCTACAATGAGCAGTTCTTC.